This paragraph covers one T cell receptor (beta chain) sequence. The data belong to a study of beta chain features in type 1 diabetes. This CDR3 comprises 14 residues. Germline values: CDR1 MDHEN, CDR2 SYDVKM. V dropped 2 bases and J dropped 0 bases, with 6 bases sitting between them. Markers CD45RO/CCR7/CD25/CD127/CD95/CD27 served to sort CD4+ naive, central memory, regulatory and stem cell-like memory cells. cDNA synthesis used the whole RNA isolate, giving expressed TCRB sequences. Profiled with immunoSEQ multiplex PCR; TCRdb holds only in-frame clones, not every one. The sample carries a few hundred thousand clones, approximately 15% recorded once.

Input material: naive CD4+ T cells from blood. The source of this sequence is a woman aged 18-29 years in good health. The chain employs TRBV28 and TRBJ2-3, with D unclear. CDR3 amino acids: CASSLPGSTDTQYF. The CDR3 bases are TGTGCCAGCAGTTTACCCGGGAGCACAGATACGCAGTATTTT. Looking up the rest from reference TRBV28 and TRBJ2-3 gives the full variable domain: DVKVTQSSRYLVKRTGEKVFLECVQDMDHENMFWYRQDPGLGLRLIYFSYDVKMKEKGDIPEGYSVSREKKERFSLILESASTNQTSMYLCASSLPGSTDTQYFGPGTRLTVL.